Listed here are 8 T cell receptor beta chains from one sample, sequenced in a study of blood T cell repertoires in COVID-19. Generated by immunoSEQ multiplex PCR, the TCRdb table keeps only in-frame clones and is missing some. The sample has about 480,000 clones; roughly 88% are singletons. Material for sequencing was peripheral blood. Source of these receptors: a woman in her 50s with COVID-19, enrolled during active disease.

This rearrangement joins TRBV3-1 (or the pseudogene TRBV3-2) to TRBJ1-1, with D possibly TRBD1 on 6 matching bases. V was clipped by 2 bases and J by 5 bases, with 12 bases between them. Germline V gene lookup returns CDR1 LGHDT and CDR2 YNNKEL (reference sequence). The CDR3 loop spans 14 amino acids. The CDR3 DNA sequence: TGTGCCAGCAGCCAAATACAGGGTAAGACTGAAGCTTTCTTT. Its translation is CASSQIQGKTEAFF.

A single count supports this clone. The chain uses TRBV5-5 and TRBJ2-1, with 9 bases matching TRBD2. The CDR3 has 17 residues. The V and J ends lost 1 base and 6 bases, in that order; junction bases with no gene match: 11. Germline CDR1 and CDR2: SGHKS and YYEKEE (reference sequence). DNA for the CDR3: TGTGCCAGCAGCTTGACTAGCGGGTCCCTTACCGGCAATGAGCAGTTCTTC. Translating gives CASSLTSGSLTGNEQFF.

The J gene is TRBJ1-2, the V gene TRBV1; the table's D call, TRBD1, has no DNA check behind it. TRBV1 is a known pseudogene. The CDR3 sequence is 11 residues long. CDR3 sequence reads: CTSSTGDGYTF. CDR3 bases: TGCACCAGCAGCACAGGGGATGGCTACACCTTC.

The CDR3 loop is CATSRAGYSFYGYTF. In DNA, the CDR3 is TGTGCCACCAGCAGAGCCGGGTATTCTTTTTATGGCTACACCTTC. The rearrangement joins TRBV15 to TRBJ1-2; D not certain. The germline CDR1 and CDR2 sequences are LNHNV and YYDKDF (reference sequence). Trimming shortened V by 1 base and J by 5 bases, and 14 bases separated the two germline ends. The CDR3 runs to 15 residues. Full variable domain (rest looked up from reference TRBV15 and TRBJ1-2): DAMVIQNPRYQVTQFGKPVTLSCSQTLNHNVMYWYQQKSSQAPKLLFHYYDKDFNNEADTPDNFQSRRPNTSFCFLDIRSPGLGDTAMYLCATSRAGYSFYGYTFGSGTRLTVV.

This chain joins TRBV7-2 and TRBJ1-4; D ambiguous. The CDR3 has 13 residues. Germline V gene lookup returns CDR1 SGHTA and CDR2 FQGNSA. Trimming shortened V by 5 bases and J by 0 bases, and 4 bases separated the two germline ends. CDR3 sequence: CASSPATNEKLFF. CDR3 DNA: TGTGCCAGCAGCCCCGCAACTAATGAAAAACTGTTTTTT.

The chain employs TRBV10-3 and TRBJ2-3; TRBD2 aligns across 11 bases. CDR1 and CDR2 (germline): ENHRY, SYGVKD. V trimming: 6 bases; J trimming: 3 bases; junction bases outside the gene matches: 5. The CDR3 has 15 amino acids. CDR3 protein: CAISRGLAETDTQYF. DNA of the CDR3: TGTGCCATCAGCAGGGGACTAGCGGAGACAGATACGCAGTATTTT.

V usage is TRBV3-1 (or the pseudogene TRBV3-2) and J usage is TRBJ1-1; D perhaps matches TRBD1 (5 bases). The CDR3 has 14 residues. V dropped 3 bases and J dropped 0 bases, with 8 bases sitting between them. Per the germline V gene, CDR1 is LGHDT and CDR2 is YNNKEL (reference sequence). The CDR3 here is CASSHKGMNTEAFF. In DNA, the CDR3 is TGTGCCAGCAGCCATAAGGGGATGAACACTGAAGCTTTCTTT.

This chain links TRBV5-4 with TRBJ2-3; D may be TRBD1 (6 bases). This CDR3 has 18 amino acids. The germline V gene has CDR1 SGHNT and CDR2 YYREEE (reference sequence). Trimming took off 4 bases at V and 0 bases at J, with 21 bases between the two ends. The CDR3 coding sequence is TGTGCCAGCAGCCTGGGACATCTCGACCACTCTAGCACAGATACGCAGTATTTT. This encodes CASSLGHLDHSSTDTQYF.